The clone carrying this TCR beta chain was seen a single time. Antigen: not known. The junction differs from germline at one of its ends, possibly a read error. Other DNA sequences in the same sample also yield this CDR3. This sample is drawn from a study of cytomegalovirus exposure and HLA in healthy donors. Overall study results and limits: The number of N-insertions in an Asian-associated ancestry cluster was reportedly below the approximately 700-donor mean in a later analysis. Rare sequences made up most TCRs, while some public TCRs were found in many donors. An analysis that was carried out later associated 16,951 TCR beta sequences with HLA alleles at 0.05 false discovery rate. Most TCR beta V segments were productive about 87% or about 30% of the time in an earlier analysis.

In the PCR, 60 Vbeta and 13 Jbeta primers were used. The repertoire was sequenced with immunoSEQ multiplex PCR; TCRdb's copy has only in-frame clones and lacks some. The repertoire includes under 200,000 clones, approximately 85% of them detected once, and about 9.3% sits in the top ten. Germline V lookup: CDR1 ENHRY, CDR2 SYGVKD. The CDR3 is made up of 15 amino acids. V usage is TRBV10-3 and J usage is TRBJ1-1; D is possibly TRBD1 (5 bases). The sample was PBMCs. The TCR was taken from a man younger than 35 in good health and CMV-seropositive. The CDR3 nucleotides are TGTGCCATCAGTGAAAGACAGAACATGAACACTGAGGCTTTCTTT. Protein sequence: CAISERQNMNTEAFF.